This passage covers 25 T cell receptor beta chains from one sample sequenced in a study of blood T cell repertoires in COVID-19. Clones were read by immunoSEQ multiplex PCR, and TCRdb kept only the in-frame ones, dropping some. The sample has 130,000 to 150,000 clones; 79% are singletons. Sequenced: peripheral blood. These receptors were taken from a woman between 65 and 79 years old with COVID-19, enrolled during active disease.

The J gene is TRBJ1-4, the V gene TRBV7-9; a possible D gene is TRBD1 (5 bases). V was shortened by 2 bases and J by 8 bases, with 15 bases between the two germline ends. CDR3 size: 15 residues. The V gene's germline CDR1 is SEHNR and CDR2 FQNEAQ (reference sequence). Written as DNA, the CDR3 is TGTGCCAGCAGCTTAATGGTCCAGGGTTTCGAAAAACTGTTTTTT. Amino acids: CASSLMVQGFEKLFF.

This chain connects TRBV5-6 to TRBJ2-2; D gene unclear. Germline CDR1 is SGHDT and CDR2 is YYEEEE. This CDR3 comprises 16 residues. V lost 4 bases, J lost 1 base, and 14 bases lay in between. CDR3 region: CASSQTRSGNTGELFF. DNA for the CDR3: TGTGCCAGCAGCCAGACTCGATCGGGGAACACCGGGGAGCTGTTTTTT. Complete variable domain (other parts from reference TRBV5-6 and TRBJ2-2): DAGVTQSPTHLIKTRGQQVTLRCSPKSGHDTVSWYQQALGQGPQFIFQYYEEEERQRGNFPDRFSGHQFPNYSSELNVNALLLGDSALYLCASSQTRSGNTGELFFGEGSRLTVL.

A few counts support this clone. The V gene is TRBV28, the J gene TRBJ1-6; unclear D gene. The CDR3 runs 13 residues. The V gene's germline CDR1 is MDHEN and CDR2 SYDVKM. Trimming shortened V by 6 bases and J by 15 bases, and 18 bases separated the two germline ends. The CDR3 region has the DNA TGTGCCAGCAGCCGTGGACCGTCGAGGGACCTCCACTTT. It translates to CASSRGPSRDLHF.

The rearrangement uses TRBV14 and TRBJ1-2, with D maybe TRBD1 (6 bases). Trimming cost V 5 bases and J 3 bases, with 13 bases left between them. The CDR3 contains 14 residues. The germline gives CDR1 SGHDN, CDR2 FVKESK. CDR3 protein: CASSFSTGYYGYTF. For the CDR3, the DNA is TGTGCCAGCAGCTTCTCGACAGGCTACTATGGCTACACCTTC.

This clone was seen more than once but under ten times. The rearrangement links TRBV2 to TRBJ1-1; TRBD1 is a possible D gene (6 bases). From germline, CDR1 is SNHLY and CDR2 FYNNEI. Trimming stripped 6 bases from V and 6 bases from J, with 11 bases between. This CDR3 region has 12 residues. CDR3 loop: CASRDSNAEAFF. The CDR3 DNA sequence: TGTGCCAGCAGGGACAGTAACGCTGAAGCTTTCTTT.

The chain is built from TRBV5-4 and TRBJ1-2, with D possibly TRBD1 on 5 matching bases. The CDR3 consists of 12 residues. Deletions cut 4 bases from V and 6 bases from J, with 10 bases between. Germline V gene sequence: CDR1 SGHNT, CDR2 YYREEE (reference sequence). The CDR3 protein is CASSPGGNGYTF. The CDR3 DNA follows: TGTGCCAGCAGCCCCGGGGGGAATGGCTACACCTTC.

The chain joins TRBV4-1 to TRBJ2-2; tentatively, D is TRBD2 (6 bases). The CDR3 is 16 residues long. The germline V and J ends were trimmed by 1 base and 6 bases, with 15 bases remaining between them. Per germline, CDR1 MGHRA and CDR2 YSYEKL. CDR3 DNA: TGCGCCAGCAGCCAAGCCAGACTAGTGACGGCCGGGGAGCTGTTTTTT. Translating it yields CASSQARLVTAGELFF.

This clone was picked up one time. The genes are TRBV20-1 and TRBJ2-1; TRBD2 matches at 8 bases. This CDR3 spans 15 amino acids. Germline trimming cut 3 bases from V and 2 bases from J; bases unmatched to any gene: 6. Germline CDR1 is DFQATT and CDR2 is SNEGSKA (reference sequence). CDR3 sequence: CSASSISGAYNEQFF. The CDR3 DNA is TGCAGTGCTAGTTCTATTAGCGGGGCCTACAATGAGCAGTTCTTC.

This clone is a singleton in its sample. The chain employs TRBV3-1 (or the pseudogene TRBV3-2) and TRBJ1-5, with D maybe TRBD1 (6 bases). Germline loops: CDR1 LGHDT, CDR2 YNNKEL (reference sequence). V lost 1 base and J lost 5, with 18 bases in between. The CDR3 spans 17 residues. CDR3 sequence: CASSQGGGGLRDQPQHF. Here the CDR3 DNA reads TGTGCCAGCAGCCAAGGAGGTGGGGGCCTCCGAGATCAGCCCCAGCATTTT.

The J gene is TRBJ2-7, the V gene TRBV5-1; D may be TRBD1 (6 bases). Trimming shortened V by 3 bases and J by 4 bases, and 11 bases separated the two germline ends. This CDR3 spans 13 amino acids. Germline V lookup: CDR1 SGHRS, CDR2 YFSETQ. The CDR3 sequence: CASSSSQGYEQYF. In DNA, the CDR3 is TGCGCCAGCAGCTCCTCCCAGGGGTACGAGCAGTACTTC.

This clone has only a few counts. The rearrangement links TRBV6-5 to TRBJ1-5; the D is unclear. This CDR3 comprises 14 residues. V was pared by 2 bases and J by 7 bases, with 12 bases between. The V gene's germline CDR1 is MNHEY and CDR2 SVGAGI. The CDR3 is CASSYGGIGQPQHF. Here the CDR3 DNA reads TGTGCCAGCAGTTACGGAGGTATCGGGCAGCCCCAGCATTTT.

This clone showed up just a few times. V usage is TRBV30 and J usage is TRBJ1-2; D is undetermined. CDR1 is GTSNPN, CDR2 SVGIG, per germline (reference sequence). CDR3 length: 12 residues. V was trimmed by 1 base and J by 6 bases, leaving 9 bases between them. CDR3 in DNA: TGTGCCTGGAGTGGGAACAGCCATGGCTACACCTTC. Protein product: CAWSGNSHGYTF.

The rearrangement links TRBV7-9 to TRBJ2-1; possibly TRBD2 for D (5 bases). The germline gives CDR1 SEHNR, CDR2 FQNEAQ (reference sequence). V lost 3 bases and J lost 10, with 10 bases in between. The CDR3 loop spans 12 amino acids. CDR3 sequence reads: CASSLGDGEQFF. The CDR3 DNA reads TGTGCCAGCAGCTTGGGAGACGGGGAGCAGTTCTTC.

The CDR3 sequence is CASSPPHSYGYTF. The CDR3 DNA follows: TGTGCCAGCAGCCCTCCTCACAGCTATGGCTACACCTTC. V usage is TRBV7-9 and J usage is TRBJ1-2; no clear D. In germline, CDR1 is SEHNR, CDR2 FQNEAQ (reference sequence). Trimming took 5 bases from V and 4 from J, leaving 11 bases between them. The CDR3 consists of 13 residues.

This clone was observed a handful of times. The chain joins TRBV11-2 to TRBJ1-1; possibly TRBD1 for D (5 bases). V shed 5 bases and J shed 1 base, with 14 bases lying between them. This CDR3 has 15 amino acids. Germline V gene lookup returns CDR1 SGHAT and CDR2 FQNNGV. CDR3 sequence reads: CASSPLWGRNTEAFF. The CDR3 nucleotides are TGTGCCAGCAGCCCCCTTTGGGGCAGGAACACTGAAGCTTTCTTT.

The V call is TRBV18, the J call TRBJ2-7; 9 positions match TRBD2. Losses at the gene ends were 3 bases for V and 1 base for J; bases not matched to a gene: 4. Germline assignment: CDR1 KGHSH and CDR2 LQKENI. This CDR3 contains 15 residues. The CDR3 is CASSPAGGRSYEQYF. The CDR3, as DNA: TGTGCCAGCTCACCGGCGGGGGGGAGATCCTACGAGCAGTACTTC.

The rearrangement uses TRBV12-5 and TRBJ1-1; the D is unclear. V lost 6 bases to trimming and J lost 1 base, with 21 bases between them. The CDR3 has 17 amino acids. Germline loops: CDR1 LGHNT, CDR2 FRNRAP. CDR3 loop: CASGGGKRGGSNTEAFF. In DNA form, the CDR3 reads TGTGCTAGTGGGGGCGGGAAGCGGGGTGGTTCGAACACTGAAGCTTTCTTT.

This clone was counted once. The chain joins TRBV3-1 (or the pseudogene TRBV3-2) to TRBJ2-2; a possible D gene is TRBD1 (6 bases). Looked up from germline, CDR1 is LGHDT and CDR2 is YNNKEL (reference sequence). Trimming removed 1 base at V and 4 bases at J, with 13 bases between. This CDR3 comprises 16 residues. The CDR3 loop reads CASSQGGLWVTGELFF. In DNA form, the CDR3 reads TGTGCCAGCAGCCAAGGGGGGCTCTGGGTCACCGGGGAGCTGTTTTTT.

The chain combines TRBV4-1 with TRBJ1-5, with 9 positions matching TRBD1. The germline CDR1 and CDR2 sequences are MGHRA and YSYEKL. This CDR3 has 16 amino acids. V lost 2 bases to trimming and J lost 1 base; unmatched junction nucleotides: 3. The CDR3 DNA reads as TGCGCCAGCAGCCAAACAGGGGGCGGCAGCAATCAGCCCCAGCATTTT. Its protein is CASSQTGGGSNQPQHF.

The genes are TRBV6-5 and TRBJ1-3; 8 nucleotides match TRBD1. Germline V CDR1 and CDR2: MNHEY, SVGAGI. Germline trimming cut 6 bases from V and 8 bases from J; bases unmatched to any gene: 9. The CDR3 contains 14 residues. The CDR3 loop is CASRPPGQGHTIYF. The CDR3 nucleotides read TGTGCCAGCAGACCTCCTGGACAGGGCCACACCATATATTTT.

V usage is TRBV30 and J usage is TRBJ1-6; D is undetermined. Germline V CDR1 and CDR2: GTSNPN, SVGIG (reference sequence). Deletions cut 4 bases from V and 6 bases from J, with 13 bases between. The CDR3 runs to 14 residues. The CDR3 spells CAWTLGPVNSPLHF. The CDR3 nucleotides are TGTGCCTGGACCCTTGGGCCGGTTAATTCACCCCTCCACTTT.

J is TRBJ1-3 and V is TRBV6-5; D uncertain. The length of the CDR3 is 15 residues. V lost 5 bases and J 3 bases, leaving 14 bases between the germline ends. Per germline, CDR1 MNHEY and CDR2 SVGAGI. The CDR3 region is CASSRLRSSGNTIYF. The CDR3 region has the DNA TGTGCCAGCAGTCGTCTCCGCTCGAGTGGAAACACCATATATTTT.

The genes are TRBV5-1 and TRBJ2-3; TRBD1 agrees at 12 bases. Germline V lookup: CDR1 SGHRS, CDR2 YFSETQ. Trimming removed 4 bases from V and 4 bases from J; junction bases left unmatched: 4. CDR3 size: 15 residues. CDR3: CASSRGQGAPDTQYF. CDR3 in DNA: TGCGCCAGCAGCAGGGGACAGGGGGCACCAGATACGCAGTATTTT. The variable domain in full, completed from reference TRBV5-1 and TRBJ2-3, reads KAGVTQTPRYLIKTRGQQVTLSCSPISGHRSVSWYQQTPGQGLQFLFEYFSETQRNKGNFPGRFSGRQFSNSRSEMNVSTLELGDSALYLCASSRGQGAPDTQYFGPGTRLTVL.

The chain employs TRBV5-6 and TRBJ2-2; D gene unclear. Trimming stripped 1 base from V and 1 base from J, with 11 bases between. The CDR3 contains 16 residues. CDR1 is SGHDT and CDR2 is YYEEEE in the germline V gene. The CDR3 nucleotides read TGTGCCAGCAGCTTGTTGAGACTCCGGAACACCGGGGAGCTGTTTTTT. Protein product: CASSLLRLRNTGELFF.

The CDR3, as DNA: TGTGCCAGCAGCCAACATGTAGCGGCTAGCACAGATACGCAGTATTTT. This translates into CASSQHVAASTDTQYF. The J gene is TRBJ2-3, the V gene TRBV3-1 (or the pseudogene TRBV3-2); D perhaps matches TRBD2 (6 bases). This CDR3 spans 16 amino acids. The V gene's germline CDR1 is LGHDT and CDR2 YNNKEL (reference sequence). V lost 2 bases, J lost 0 bases, and 12 bases lay in between.